These T cell receptor beta chains were read from a single sample in a study of spatial heterogeneity in lung cancer. MiXCR was run by TCRdb on the 5' RACE reads, yielding one entry per CDR3 protein. Of 9,500 to 13,000 distinct CDR3 sequences in the sample, about 9.4% were seen once. The sequenced sample was PBMCs, obtained at follow-up. The receptor set was obtained from a female donor with early-stage non-small cell lung cancer. Both conserved end residues are part of each CDR3. The D gene is left open where the match is weak. Rows give clone size only sometimes, using once, few, many, or a class for an expanded clone.

V	size	D	J	CDR3	DNA
TRBV29-1	many	TRBD1	TRBJ2-7	CSVAGTGSGYEQYF	TGCAGCGTTGCCGGGACAGGGTCCGGGTACGAGCAGTACTTC
TRBV10-2	few	NA	TRBJ2-5	CATETGRGAQETQYF	TGCGCCACCGAAACAGGGAGGGGAGCACAAGAGACCCAGTACTTC
TRBV7-2	many	NA	TRBJ1-5	CASSSNNQPQHF	TGTGCCAGCAGCTCGAACAATCAGCCCCAGCATTTT
TRBV28	NA	TRBD1	TRBJ2-7	CASRPTGVSYEQYF	TGTGCCAGCAGACCGACAGGGGTCTCCTACGAGCAGTACTTC
TRBV6-6	NA	NA	TRBJ1-5	CASSSENQPQHF	TGTGCCAGCAGTTCCGAAAATCAGCCCCAGCATTTT
TRBV27	NA	NA	TRBJ2-7	CASVDSQPGGEQYF	TGTGCCAGCGTCGACAGCCAACCAGGCGGGGAGCAGTACTTC
TRBV6-2/TRBV6-3	many	NA	TRBJ2-2	CASSYPGELFF	TGTGCCAGCAGTTACCCCGGGGAGCTGTTTTTT
TRBV15	many	NA	TRBJ1-4	CATSREPWAANEKLFF	TGTGCCACCAGCAGAGAGCCCTGGGCGGCAAATGAAAAACTGTTTTTT
TRBV28	many	NA	TRBJ2-5	CASTPWGTTSKTQYF	TGTGCCAGCACCCCATGGGGGACCACTAGCAAGACCCAGTACTTC
TRBV19	many	NA	TRBJ1-5	CASSPLQTGSNQPQHF	TGTGCCAGTAGCCCCCTACAAACGGGTAGCAATCAGCCCCAGCATTTT
TRBV5-4	many	NA	TRBJ2-3	CASSLGARATTDTQYF	TGTGCCAGCAGCTTGGGGGCCCGCGCGACCACAGATACGCAGTATTTT
TRBV18	many	NA	TRBJ2-4	CASSPRELAGGRNIQYF	TGTGCCAGCTCACCTCGCGAACTGGCAGGGGGGAGAAACATTCAGTACTTC
TRBV5-1	many	NA	TRBJ2-7	CASSNGDGYEQYF	TGCGCCAGCAGTAACGGGGACGGCTACGAGCAGTACTTC
TRBV7-9	many	NA	TRBJ2-3	CASSFAATSGDTQYF	TGTGCCAGCAGCTTTGCTGCCACTTCCGGAGATACGCAGTATTTT
TRBV6-2/TRBV6-3	many	TRBD1	TRBJ2-2	CASSYGTGRTGELFF	TGTGCCAGCAGTTACGGGACAGGACGCACCGGGGAGCTGTTTTTT
TRBV7-2	many	TRBD2	TRBJ2-7	CASSPSTSTYEQYF	TGTGCCAGCAGCCCGTCGACTAGCACGTACGAGCAGTACTTC
TRBV7-9	many	NA	TRBJ2-2	CASSLAGPTGELFF	TGTGCCAGCAGCTTAGCGGGACCGACCGGGGAGCTGTTTTTT
TRBV29-1	many	NA	TRBJ2-5	CSVDRRSRLQETQYF	TGCAGCGTAGACAGGAGGTCTCGTCTCCAAGAGACCCAGTACTTC
TRBV7-2	many	NA	TRBJ2-1	CASSLAVGASYNEQFF	TGTGCCAGCAGCTTAGCGGTCGGGGCGTCCTACAATGAGCAGTTCTTC
TRBV7-9	many	NA	TRBJ2-1	CASSSPRGDEFF	TGTGCCAGCAGCTCGCCCAGGGGGGATGAGTTCTTC
TRBV27	many	NA	TRBJ2-5	CASSFAETQYF	TGTGCCAGCAGTTTTGCGGAGACCCAGTACTTC
TRBV6-5	many	NA	TRBJ2-1	CASSNSGYLNEQFF	TGTGCCAGCAGTAACTCAGGGTATCTTAATGAGCAGTTCTTC
TRBV14	medium-sized	NA	TRBJ2-1	CASSHVGFSYNEQFF	TGTGCCAGCAGCCACGTAGGGTTCTCCTACAATGAGCAGTTCTTC
TRBV27	many	NA	TRBJ1-5	CASSHRDSNQPQHF	TGTGCCAGCAGTCACAGGGATAGCAATCAGCCCCAGCATTTT
TRBV28	many	TRBD1	TRBJ2-7	CASRAQGRAYEQYF	TGTGCCAGCAGGGCACAGGGGCGCGCCTACGAGCAGTACTTC
TRBV19	many	TRBD2	TRBJ2-1	CASNPGLADWGSYNEQFF	TGTGCCAGTAACCCGGGACTAGCGGATTGGGGGTCCTACAATGAGCAGTTCTTC
TRBV7-2	many	NA	TRBJ2-3	CASSLAGAGTDTQYF	TGTGCCAGCAGCTTAGCGGGGGCCGGCACAGATACGCAGTATTTT
TRBV7-9	NA	NA	TRBJ1-2	CASSLEGEGYTF	TGTGCCAGCAGCTTAGAAGGGGAGGGCTACACCTTC
TRBV7-9	many	NA	TRBJ2-5	CASTLSQETQYF	TGTGCCAGCACGTTATCCCAAGAGACCCAGTACTTC
TRBV29-1	many	TRBD2	TRBJ2-3	CSVQLAGGDTQYF	TGCAGCGTACAACTAGCGGGAGGGGATACGCAGTATTTT